The 21 T cell receptor beta chains in this list originate from one sample, sequenced in a study of human T cells and chemical hapten exposure. TCRdb re-called the RACE reads with MiXCR, one entry per CDR3 protein. The data show around 130,000 distinct CDR3 sequences, 10% to 15% seen once. Time point described: patch test 2, 6 weeks after DPC sensitization. The treatment: therapeutic diphenylcyclopropenone sensitization with weekly scalp DPC. Sample: whole blood, taken in connection with sensitization to the hapten diphenylcyclopropenone (DPC). The receptors were gathered from a woman between 50 and 59 years old with alopecia areata. Some clones in this sample may be carry-over from other donors' samples.

This clonotype was seen more than once but under ten times. The genes are TRBV5-8 and TRBJ2-1; D uncertain. In germline, CDR1 is SGHTS, CDR2 YDEGEE. CDR3 length: 12 residues. V lost 1 base, J lost 6 bases, and 5 bases lay in between. The CDR3 sequence: CASSLRRNEQFF. The DNA for the CDR3 is TGTGCCAGCAGCTTGAGGCGCAATGAGCAGTTCTTC.

This clonotype showed up many times. This chain uses TRBV10-1 with TRBJ1-3, with D maybe TRBD1 (6 bases). V lost 5 bases and J lost 0, with 11 bases in between. The CDR3 totals 15 residues. The V gene's germline CDR1 is WNHNN and CDR2 SYGVQD (reference sequence). The CDR3 sequence is CASSSGQLSGNTIYF. The CDR3 bases are TGCGCCAGCAGTTCAGGACAGCTCTCTGGAAACACCATATATTTT.

This clonotype appeared a few times. The DNA for the CDR3 is TGTGCCAGCAGCTTAGCGGTATCCTACAATGAGCAGTTCTTC. The encoded protein is CASSLAVSYNEQFF. This chain uses TRBV7-9 with TRBJ2-1, with no clear D. Trimming took 0 bases from V and 1 from J, leaving 4 bases between them. Germline loops: CDR1 SEHNR, CDR2 FQNEAQ (reference sequence). The CDR3 runs 14 residues.

This clonotype turned up a few times. V and J are TRBV29-1 and TRBJ2-1; D perhaps matches TRBD2 (6 bases). This CDR3 comprises 12 residues. Germline CDR1 is SQVTM and CDR2 is ANQGSEA. V shed 4 bases and J shed 8 bases, with 12 bases lying between them. The CDR3 here is CSVVPGGDEQFF. CDR3 nucleotide sequence: TGCAGCGTTGTCCCCGGAGGGGATGAGCAGTTCTTC.

Ten or more counts support this clonotype. The gene calls are TRBV6-2 or TRBV6-3 and TRBJ2-6; no clear D. V was trimmed by 0 bases and J by 0 bases, leaving 3 bases between them. The CDR3 has 15 residues. Germline V gene sequence: CDR1 MNHEY, CDR2 SVGEGT. The CDR3 nucleotides read TGTGCCAGCAGTTACTCGGGCTCTGGGGCCAACGTCCTGACTTTC. Its translation: CASSYSGSGANVLTF.

This clonotype was detected ten times or more. The rearrangement uses TRBV20-1 and TRBJ2-1, with TRBD2 as a possible D gene (6 bases). The ends were cut back, 3 bases at V and 0 bases at J, with 21 bases in the middle. The CDR3 sequence is 18 residues long. Germline CDR1 DFQATT, CDR2 SNEGSKA (reference sequence). CDR3 bases: TGCAGTGCTAGGGGGGGACTTTCGGAGGCCCGCTCCTACAATGAGCAGTTCTTC. It codes for CSARGGLSEARSYNEQFF.

The chain carries TRBV6-5 and TRBJ2-5; no clear D. The CDR3 contains 14 residues. Per germline, CDR1 MNHEY and CDR2 SVGAGI. V gave up 4 bases and J gave up 2 bases, with 11 bases separating them. As DNA, the CDR3 is TGTGCCAGCAGTTCACGTGCATTACAAGAGACCCAGTACTTC. The encoded protein is CASSSRALQETQYF.

The chain joins TRBV29-1 to TRBJ1-1; D unclear. The germline V and J ends were trimmed by 7 bases and 4 bases, with 16 bases remaining between them. The germline CDR1 and CDR2 sequences are SQVTM and ANQGSEA. The length of the CDR3 is 13 residues. This CDR3 reads CSAEDHTGTEAFF. The DNA of the CDR3 is TGCAGCGCCGAGGACCACACGGGCACTGAAGCTTTCTTT. The variable domain in full, completed from reference TRBV29-1 and TRBJ1-1, reads SAVISQKPSRDICQRGTSLTIQCQVDSQVTMMFWYRQQPGQSLTLIATANQGSEATYESGFVIDKFPISRPNLTFSTLTVSNMSPEDSSIYLCSAEDHTGTEAFFGQGTRLTVV.

This clonotype turned up a few times. This chain uses TRBV2 with TRBJ2-5; D could derive from TRBD1 or TRBD2 (6 bases each). V lost 10 bases, J lost 1 base, and 16 bases lay in between. Germline values: CDR1 SNHLY, CDR2 FYNNEI. This CDR3 is built from 14 residues. CDR3 sequence: CATRKGGSQETQYF. The CDR3 DNA reads TGTGCCACCCGAAAAGGGGGGTCCCAAGAGACCCAGTACTTC.

Many counts were recorded for this clonotype. The chain employs TRBV29-1 and TRBJ2-7; TRBD2 aligns across 7 bases. The V and J ends lost 0 bases and 6 bases, in that order; junction bases with no gene match: 5. The CDR3 is made up of 13 amino acids. Germline CDR1 is SQVTM and CDR2 is ANQGSEA. The CDR3 nucleotides read TGCAGCGTTGAAGATCGGGGAGGGCTCGAGCAGTACTTC. This translates into CSVEDRGGLEQYF.

This clonotype was seen ten or more times. The chain couples TRBV6-6 to TRBJ1-2; D is ambiguous. With 6 bases removed from V and 6 bases from J, the gap between germline ends came to 14 bases. The V gene's germline CDR1 is MNHNY and CDR2 SVGAGI (reference sequence). The CDR3 is made up of 13 amino acids. The CDR3 sequence: CASSLFDTDGYTF. CDR3 DNA sequence: TGTGCCAGCAGCCTTTTCGACACGGATGGCTACACCTTC.

In its sample, this clonotype was seen many times. The CDR3 protein is CASSSPGSTEAFF. The DNA for the CDR3 is TGCGCCAGCAGCTCGCCAGGGAGCACTGAAGCTTTCTTT. The J gene is TRBJ1-1, the V gene TRBV5-1; D might be TRBD1 (5 bases). This CDR3 contains 13 residues. Per the germline V gene, CDR1 is SGHRS and CDR2 is YFSETQ. Trimming took 3 bases from V and 4 from J, leaving 10 bases between them.

CDR3 DNA sequence: TGTGCCAGCAGTCCAACTACCGGGACTAGCGGGAGTTACGAGCAGTACTTC. Translated: CASSPTTGTSGSYEQYF. The chain has TRBV6-1 and TRBJ2-7, with 14 bases fitting TRBD2. From germline, CDR1 is MNHNS and CDR2 SASEGT. V dropped 5 bases and J dropped 4; count of bases not matched to a gene: 10. This CDR3 is 17 amino acids long.

The chain has TRBV3-1 and TRBJ2-7; D is uncertain. The germline V and J ends were trimmed by 3 bases and 4 bases, with 7 bases remaining between them. The CDR3 covers 12 residues. Germline CDR1 is LGHDT and CDR2 is YNNKEL (reference sequence). CDR3 sequence (DNA): TGTGCCAGCAGCCATACCCCTTACGAGCAGTACTTC. Translating gives CASSHTPYEQYF.

The sample holds many counts of this clonotype. The J gene is TRBJ2-1, the V gene TRBV7-2; 12 bases line up with TRBD2. Trimming took 6 bases from V and 9 from J; bases not matched to a gene: 9. Germline assignment: CDR1 SGHTA and CDR2 FQGNSA. The CDR3 is 15 amino acids. Here the CDR3 DNA reads TGTGCCAGCAGTTTACGGACTAGCGGGAAGAGTGAGCAGTTCTTC. Its protein is CASSLRTSGKSEQFF.

The V gene is TRBV3-1, the J gene TRBJ2-3; possible D gene TRBD2, 5 bases. The V end lost 2 bases, the J end lost 3 bases, and 12 bases lay between the germline ends. Germline V gives CDR1 LGHDT, CDR2 YNNKEL (reference sequence). The CDR3 is 15 amino acids. The CDR3 loop reads CASSQLGEGTDTQYF. CDR3 sequence (DNA): TGTGCCAGCAGCCAACTTGGAGAGGGTACAGATACGCAGTATTTT.

This clonotype has at least ten counts. This chain connects TRBV20-1 to TRBJ1-5; TRBD1 matches at 9 bases. The V segment lost 1 base and the J segment 4 bases; nucleotides outside the gene matches: 5. The germline V gene encodes CDR1 DFQATT and CDR2 SNEGSKA (reference sequence). CDR3 size: 15 residues. CDR3 bases: TGCAGTGCTAGAGCCCGGGACAGGGAGAATCAGCCCCAGCATTTT. Its protein product is CSARARDRENQPQHF.

V is TRBV20-1 and J is TRBJ1-1; no reliable D call. Germline values: CDR1 DFQATT, CDR2 SNEGSKA (reference sequence). There are 11 residues in the CDR3. CDR3: CRAARGTEAFF. The CDR3 bases are TGCAGAGCGGCCAGAGGCACTGAAGCTTTCTTT.

The V call is TRBV28, the J call TRBJ2-6, with D unclear. The CDR3 has 14 residues. Between the trimmed V and J ends, which lost 6 bases and 5 bases, there was a span of 11 bases. Germline CDR1 is MDHEN and CDR2 is SYDVKM. CDR3 sequence: CASSTTHRANVLTF. The CDR3 DNA is TGTGCCAGCAGCACCACCCACAGGGCCAACGTCCTGACTTTC.

Many counts were recorded for this clonotype. The chain combines TRBV29-1 with TRBJ2-5, with 7 bases lining up with TRBD1. Germline V gives CDR1 SQVTM, CDR2 ANQGSEA. V lost 6 bases, J lost 3 bases, and 4 bases stayed unmatched. The CDR3 consists of 12 residues. CDR3 in amino acids: CSVGRGKETQYF. The CDR3 nucleotides are TGCAGCGTAGGCAGGGGGAAAGAGACCCAGTACTTC.

J is TRBJ2-3 and V is TRBV6-2 or TRBV6-3; possible D gene TRBD1, 6 bases. The CDR3 spans 19 residues. Germline V CDR1 and CDR2: MNHEY, SVGEGT. Trimming cost V 2 bases and J 0 bases, with 21 bases left between them. In nucleotides, the CDR3 is TGTGCCAGCAGTTACCCCGTTCCCACAGGGCCGGGGAGCACAGATACGCAGTATTTT. Protein: CASSYPVPTGPGSTDTQYF.